These T cell receptor beta chains were read from a single sample in a study of CD8 T cells in Susac syndrome. TCRdb processed the immunoSEQ multiplex PCR reads anew with MiXCR; each CDR3 protein has one entry. The profile shows approximately 220,000 distinct CDR3 sequences, roughly nine tenths of them singletons. The source material was CD8+ T cells from PBMCs. The source of these receptors is a human donor with multiple sclerosis. Each CDR3 is given with its conserved first and last residue. D genes are given only for firm matches. Part of the rows lack a size; the others show once, few, many or a class for expanded clones.

TRBV2	TRBJ2-1	-	-	TGTGCCAGCATAGCGCTTGGCTCCTACAATGAGCAGTTCTTC	CASIALGSYNEQFF
TRBV11-3	TRBJ2-7	once	-	TGTGCCAGCAGCCCGCGGGACAGAGACTACGAGCAGTACTTC	CASSPRDRDYEQYF
TRBV2	TRBJ1-2	-	TRBD1	TGTGCCACCCAGGGGGAGGGATACTATGGCTACACCTTC	CATQGEGYYGYTF
TRBV7-9	TRBJ2-7	-	-	TGTGCCAGCAGCTCCTCGGACCCCAAAACAACCTACGAGCAGTACTTC	CASSSSDPKTTYEQYF
TRBV13	TRBJ2-6	-	-	TGTGCCAGCAGCTTACGCGGATCTGGGGCCAACGTCCTGACTTTC	CASSLRGSGANVLTF
TRBV15	TRBJ1-1	-	-	TGTGCCACCAGCAGAGATCGAGGGTTTGTTACTGAAGCTTTCTTT	CATSRDRGFVTEAFF
TRBV19	TRBJ1-2	-	-	TGTGCCAGTAGTCACGGAAGCTATCGTGGCTACACCTTC	CASSHGSYRGYTF
TRBV6-1	TRBJ1-5	-	-	TGTGCCAGCAGTGGGGGGAATAGCAATCAGCCCCAGCATTTT	CASSGGNSNQPQHF
TRBV20-1	TRBJ2-1	-	-	TGCAGTGCTAGAGTTTGGCGACGCTCCTACAATGAGCAGTTCTTC	CSARVWRRSYNEQFF
TRBV10-3	TRBJ2-7	-	TRBD1	TGTGCCATCAGTGACCCGGGACAGGCTGTAAACGAGCAGTACTTC	CAISDPGQAVNEQYF
TRBV7-9	TRBJ2-1	-	TRBD2	TGTGCCAGCAGCTTGCCGGGACTAGCTTGGAATGAGCAGTTCTTC	CASSLPGLAWNEQFF
TRBV6-5	TRBJ2-7	-	-	TGTGCCAGCAGTTATAAAGAGTACGCCTACGAGCAGTACTTC	CASSYKEYAYEQYF
TRBV7-9	TRBJ1-2	-	-	TGTGCCAGCAGCTTAGCGGGGGAGGTGGATTCTAACTATGGCTACACCTTC	CASSLAGEVDSNYGYTF
TRBV7-9	TRBJ2-7	-	-	TGTGCCAGCACCTACGGGGAGGAGCAGTACTTC	CASTYGEEQYF
TRBV19	TRBJ2-2	-	-	TGTGCCAGCGACCAGTCGGCCGGGGAGCTGTTTTTT	CASDQSAGELFF
TRBV30	TRBJ1-5	-	TRBD1	TGTGCCTGGCAGACAGGGGCGGGCAATCAGCCCCAGCATTTT	CAWQTGAGNQPQHF
TRBV2	TRBJ1-1	-	-	TGTGCTACGGTGGGCTTGAACACTGAAGCTTTCTTT	CATVGLNTEAFF
TRBV15	TRBJ1-1	-	TRBD1	TGTGCCACCAGCAGAGATTCGGGACAGGGTGGAGCTTTCTTT	CATSRDSGQGGAFF
TRBV7-9	TRBJ1-4	-	TRBD1	TGTGCCAGCAGCCCTCCGGGACAGCTAAATGAAAAACTGTTTTTT	CASSPPGQLNEKLFF
TRBV15	TRBJ2-7	-	-	TGTGCCACCAGCAGAGGGGACGAGCAGTACTTC	CATSRGDEQYF
TRBV2	TRBJ2-7	-	-	TGTGCCAGCAGTGAACTTGCTCTGCAGGGAGGCTACGAGCAGTACTTC	CASSELALQGGYEQYF
TRBV5-6	TRBJ2-1	-	-	TGTGCCAGCAGCCCCCCGAGGGACCCCGCCTACAATGAGCAGTTCTTC	CASSPPRDPAYNEQFF
TRBV11-2	TRBJ2-1	-	-	TGTGCCAGCAGCTCCGGGGGTGAGCAGTTCTTC	CASSSGGEQFF
TRBV7-8	TRBJ2-2	-	-	TGTGCCAGCAGCTTAGTCCTAGGGGCGGAGCTGTTTTTT	CASSLVLGAELFF
TRBV7-6	TRBJ1-2	-	-	TGTGCCAGCAGCTTAAGCGGGGATGGCTACACCTTC	CASSLSGDGYTF
TRBV10-3	TRBJ1-3	-	-	TGTGCCATCAGTGAGCACAGCTCTGGAAACACCATATATTTT	CAISEHSSGNTIYF
TRBV6-2/TRBV6-3	TRBJ1-5	-	-	TGTGCCAGCAGTTACTTCTGGAGCAATCAGCCCCAGCATTTT	CASSYFWSNQPQHF
TRBV12-3/TRBV12-4	TRBJ2-3	-	TRBD2	TGTGCCATTACTCCCCTAGCGGGACCCATGGCAGATACGCAGTATTTT	CAITPLAGPMADTQYF
TRBV2	TRBJ2-5	-	-	TGTGCCAGCAGCCCCTTAGGGGAAGAGACCCAGTACTTC	CASSPLGEETQYF
TRBV4-3	TRBJ2-7	-	TRBD1	TGCGCCAGCAGCCAAGATCCGGGGGGACAGGGCTACGAGCAGTACTTC	CASSQDPGGQGYEQYF
TRBV6-4	TRBJ2-1	-	TRBD2	TGTGCCAGCAAGGCTAGCGGCTACAATGAGCAGTTCTTC	CASKASGYNEQFF
TRBV13	TRBJ2-1	few	TRBD2	TGTGCCAGCAGCTCCGGGACTAGCGGGGGCAATGAGCAGTTCTTC	CASSSGTSGGNEQFF
TRBV18	TRBJ2-7	-	-	TGTGCCCCTCGGTGGTACGGGCAGTACTTC	CAPRWYGQYF
TRBV6-5	TRBJ2-5	-	-	TGTGCCAGCAGTTACTACTCGACGGGGGAGACCCAGTACTTC	CASSYYSTGETQYF
TRBV4-3	TRBJ2-3	-	-	TGCGCCAGCAGCCAAGGAGCCTTCGACAGCACAGATACGCAGTATTTT	CASSQGAFDSTDTQYF
TRBV20-1	TRBJ1-6	-	-	TGCAGTGCTCCTGACAGAGAGAATTCACCCCTCCACTTT	CSAPDRENSPLHF
TRBV12-3/TRBV12-4	TRBJ2-7	-	-	TGTGCCAGCAGTTCAGGGACAAAATCCTACGAGCAGTACTTC	CASSSGTKSYEQYF
TRBV7-9	TRBJ2-3	-	TRBD2	TGTGCCAGCAGCTTAGACGCGCGGGGGGGTGCAGATACGCAGTATTTT	CASSLDARGGADTQYF
TRBV14	TRBJ1-6	once	-	TGTGCCAGCAGCCCGCACCGGGTTGGATCACCCCTCCACTTT	CASSPHRVGSPLHF
TRBV13	TRBJ2-5	-	-	TGTGCCAGCAGCTTACTTGGGGGACAAGAGACCCAGTACTTC	CASSLLGGQETQYF
TRBV3-1	TRBJ2-5	-	-	TGTGCCAGCAGCCCGGCTGGGGAGACCCAGTACTTC	CASSPAGETQYF
TRBV5-6	TRBJ1-4	-	-	TGTGCCAGCAGCTTGTTGAGTGAAAAACTGTTTTTT	CASSLLSEKLFF
TRBV5-6	TRBJ2-7	-	TRBD1	TGTGCCAGCAGCCGACAGGGGCTCGAGCAGTACTTC	CASSRQGLEQYF